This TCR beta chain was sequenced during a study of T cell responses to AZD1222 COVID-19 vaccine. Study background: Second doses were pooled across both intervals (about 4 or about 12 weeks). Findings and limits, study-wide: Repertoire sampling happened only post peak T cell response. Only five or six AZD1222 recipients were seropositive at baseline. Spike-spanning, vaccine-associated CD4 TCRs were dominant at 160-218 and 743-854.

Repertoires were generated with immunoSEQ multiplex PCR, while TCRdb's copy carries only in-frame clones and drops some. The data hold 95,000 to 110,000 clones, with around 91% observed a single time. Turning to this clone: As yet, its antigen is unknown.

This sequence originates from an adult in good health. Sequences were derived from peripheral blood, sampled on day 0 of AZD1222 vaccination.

CDR3 protein: CASSPGLVGGPNTDTQYF. In nucleotides, the CDR3 is TGTGCCAGCTCACCGGGACTAGTGGGGGGACCGAATACAGATACGCAGTATTTT. This chain uses TRBV18 with TRBJ2-3; 8 bases fit TRBD2. The CDR3 spans 18 residues. In germline, CDR1 is KGHSH, CDR2 LQKENI. V shed 3 bases, J shed 3 bases, and the junction held 14 bases outside the gene matches.